This T cell receptor (beta chain) stems from a study of vaccination and CD4 T cells after COVID-19 (dated by TCRdb to between 2021 and 2023). With respect to the entire study: SARS-CoV-2 positivity had been established in the convalescent patients by nasal swab PCR, and mild disease was recorded in about 9 of these patients and severe disease in one. The convalescent cohort included six males and four females, with two Hispanic individuals, seven Caucasians, two Asians and one multiracial person. Participants received two doses of either the Pfizer-BioNTech BNT162b2 vaccine (n=8) or the Moderna mRNA-1273 vaccine (n=2). Post-COVID blood samples were collected from convalescent patients a median of around 96 days after diagnosis, with a range of about 30 to 161 days. Post-vaccine blood samples were obtained a median of around 74 days after the second vaccine dose, with a range of roughly 13 to 250 days. Culture stimuli were overlapping spike peptide pools from SARS-CoV-2 and from the common cold coronaviruses HCoV-NL63, HCoV-OC43 and HCoV-229E. In control cultures, a CEFX viral epitope pool was used as positive control, an HIV-1 Nef peptide pool was used as negative control, or no peptide was added. In approximately ten COVID-19 convalescent patients and a handful of infection-naive healthy vaccine recipients, the spike-specific CD4+ TCR repertoire before mRNA vaccination was compared with the repertoire after mRNA vaccination. The full study reports these points: Of the vaccine-specific clones found in convalescent patients, nearly all (304 of 307) were mono-reactive for SARS-CoV-2 spike instead of being cross-reactive with common cold coronaviruses. The median number of SARS-CoV-2-reactive clonotypes rose from under 25 after infection to some 37 after vaccination, but the change was not significant. Only a relatively small number of convalescent patients were included in the study, and early timepoints following natural infection were not analyzed. In convalescent patients, a median approximately 90% of post-vaccine SARS-CoV-2-reactive clones were detected only after vaccination, suggesting vaccine-specific priming.

Of note for this clonotype: What this receptor recognizes is not known. The sample holds no much larger clone one base away, and base qualities are not on file.

The CDR3 contains 14 residues, cysteine and phenylalanine counted. Of all the DNA, just the CDR3 is kept, 42 bases in frame from base 1. CDR1 and CDR2 (SNHLY, FYNNEI) derive from the germline V gene. The V and J ends are trimmed by 2 bases and 3 bases, leaving 8 bases between them. What the treatment or condition label conveys for this sample: roughly 10-day PBMC culture with coronavirus spike peptide pools or control peptides (ViraFEST assay). The ViraFEST assay, used in the study, expanded antigen-specific T cells with peptide pools and then identified the expanded clonotypes through TCR sequencing. The positive SARS-CoV-2 PCR tests of the convalescent patients were dated from March to December 2020, before the Alpha, Beta and Delta variants emerged in the United States. PBMCs were cultured at fewer than 2.5 million per well in IMDM supplemented with approximately 5.3% human AB serum and about 9.5 IU/ml IL-2, with around 10 ug/ml peptide pools added. Half of the culture medium was replaced with fresh IL-2-containing medium on days 3 and 7. After approximately eleven days of culture, CD4+ T cells were isolated by negative selection with the EasySep CD4+ T cell isolation kit. Ficoll-Paque Plus gradient centrifugation was used to isolate PBMCs from whole blood, and the isolated PBMCs were then either used fresh or cryopreserved at -140C. Culture conditions were generally each tested in triplicate wells.

Library generation was performed with PCR. TCR sequencing of DNA from cultured CD4+ T cells used the Oncomine TCR Beta short-read assay at the Johns Hopkins FTIC core. The QIAamp micro DNA kit was used to extract genomic DNA from the cultured CD4+ T cells. The Oncomine TCR Beta libraries from cultured CD4+ T cells were pooled using unique dual indexes and then sequenced on an Illumina iSeq 100. As for the authors' bioinformatics: Non-productive sequences were removed, and CDR3s that did not start with C, did not end with F or W, or were shorter than 7 amino acids were discarded. Antigen-specific clonotypes were identified with the MANAFEST web application by comparing peptide-stimulated wells with reference and other culture wells. For a clone to be called positive, the clone needed an FDR below 0.05, an odds ratio above 5, and a productive frequency above 0.1% in at least two of three replicate wells. Clonotypes that were significantly expanded in both SARS-CoV-2 spike wells and at least one common cold coronavirus spike condition were defined as cross-reactive. Similarity between CDR3 sequences was evaluated in R version 3.6.1 using Levenshtein distances (stringdist) and unrooted phylogenetic trees (ape). TCRdb reprocessed the public reads (quality trimming at Q25 with fastp, clone calling with MiXCR) and kept in-frame beta chains. Each entry merges the rows of one CDR3 protein and shows their most common DNA and genes. The V and J calls follow TCRdb's processing rather than the paper's. Counted in this sample were about 12,000 distinct CDR3 sequences; approximately 60% of them appeared once. Of the sample, just over 7% falls within the top ten clones.

Sequencing was performed on CD4+ T cells from blood, cultured in vitro, taken before SARS-CoV-2 vaccination. This sequence originates from a human donor who had recovered from COVID-19. The chain couples TRBV2 to TRBJ1-5, with the D gene not confidently named. The bases are TGTGCCAGCAGTGAATTGGAGACCAATCAGCCCCAGCATTTT. Translated, it gives CASSELETNQPQHF.